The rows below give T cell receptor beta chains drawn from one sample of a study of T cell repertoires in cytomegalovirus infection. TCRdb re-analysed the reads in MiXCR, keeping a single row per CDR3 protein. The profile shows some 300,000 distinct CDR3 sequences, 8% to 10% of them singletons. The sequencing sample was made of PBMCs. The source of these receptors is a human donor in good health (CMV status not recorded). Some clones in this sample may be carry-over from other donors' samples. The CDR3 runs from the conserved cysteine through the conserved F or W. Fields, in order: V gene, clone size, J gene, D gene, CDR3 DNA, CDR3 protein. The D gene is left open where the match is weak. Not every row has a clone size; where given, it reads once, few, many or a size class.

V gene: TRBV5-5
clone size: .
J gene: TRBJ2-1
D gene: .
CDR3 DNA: TGTGCCAGCAGTCGTGTTCGGCGGGGGTTTGGGGGCGATGAGCAGTTCTTC
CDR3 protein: CASSRVRRGFGGDEQFF

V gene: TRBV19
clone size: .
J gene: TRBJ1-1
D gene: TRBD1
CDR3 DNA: TGTGCCAGTCGGGGCACAGGGGCTGTGACCACTGAAGCTTTCTTT
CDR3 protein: CASRGTGAVTTEAFF

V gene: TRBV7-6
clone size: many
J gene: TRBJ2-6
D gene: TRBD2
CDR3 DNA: TGTGCCAGCAGCCCGGAACTAGCGGGGGGGCCTGGGGCCAACGTCCTGACTTTC
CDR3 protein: CASSPELAGGPGANVLTF

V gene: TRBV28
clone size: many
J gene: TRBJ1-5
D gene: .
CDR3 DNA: TGTGCCAGCAGTTCGACCGCCCGCAATCAGCCCCAGCATTTT
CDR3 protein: CASSSTARNQPQHF

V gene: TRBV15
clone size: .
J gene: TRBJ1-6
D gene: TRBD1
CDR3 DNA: TGTGCCACCAGCAGAGATCGAGGGGGAAACAGGGGGCCGAATAATTCACCCCTCCACTTT
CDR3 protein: CATSRDRGGNRGPNNSPLHF

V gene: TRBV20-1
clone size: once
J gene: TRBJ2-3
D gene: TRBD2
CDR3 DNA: TGCAGTGCTGCCAAGACTAGCGCGACCACAGATACGCAGTATTTT
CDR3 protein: CSAAKTSATTDTQYF

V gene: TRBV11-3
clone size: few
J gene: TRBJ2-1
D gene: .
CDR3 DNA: TGTGCCAGCAGCTTAGAGACATATGCCAACAATGAGCAGTTCTTC
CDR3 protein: CASSLETYANNEQFF

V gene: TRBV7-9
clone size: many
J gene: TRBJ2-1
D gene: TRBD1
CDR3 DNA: TGTGCCAGCAGCTTAGCGACAGGGGTCTACAATGAGCAGTTCTTC
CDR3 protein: CASSLATGVYNEQFF

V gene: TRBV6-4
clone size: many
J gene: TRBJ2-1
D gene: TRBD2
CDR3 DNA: TGTGCCAGCAGTGACTGGCTAGCGGGGGGTGAGCAGTTCTTC
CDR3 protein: CASSDWLAGGEQFF

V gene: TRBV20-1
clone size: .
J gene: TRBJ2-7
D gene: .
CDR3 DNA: TGCAGTGCTAGAGGAGGGAGCTCCTACGAGCAGTACTTC
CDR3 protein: CSARGGSSYEQYF

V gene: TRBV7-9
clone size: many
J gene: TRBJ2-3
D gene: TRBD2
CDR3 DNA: TGTGCCAGCAGCTTCGAGGTAGCGGGGGACACAGATACGCAGTATTTT
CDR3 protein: CASSFEVAGDTDTQYF

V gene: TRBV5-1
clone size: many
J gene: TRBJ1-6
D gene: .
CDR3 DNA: TGCGCCAGCAGCTTGGAAGCTCCCAGCAATTATAATTCACCCCTCCACTTT
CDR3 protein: CASSLEAPSNYNSPLHF

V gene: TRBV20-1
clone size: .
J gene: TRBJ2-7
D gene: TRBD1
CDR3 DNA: TGCAGTGTCCACAGGGGGACCTACGAGCAGTACTTC
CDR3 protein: CSVHRGTYEQYF

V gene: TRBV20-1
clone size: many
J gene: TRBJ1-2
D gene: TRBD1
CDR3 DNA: TGCAGTGCAAGAGAGGCCAGGGGGCGCGGCTATGGCTACACCTTC
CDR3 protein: CSAREARGRGYGYTF

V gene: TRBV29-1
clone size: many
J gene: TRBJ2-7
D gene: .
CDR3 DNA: TGCAGCGTTGAGGTCAGTCTGGGCTACGAGCAGTACTTC
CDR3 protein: CSVEVSLGYEQYF

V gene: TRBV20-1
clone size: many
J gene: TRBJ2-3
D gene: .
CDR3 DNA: TGCAGTGCTGCTCGTGGGGGGGGCCACGTTACGCAGTATTTT
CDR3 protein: CSAARGGGHVTQYF